This T cell receptor (beta chain) appears in the sequencing data of a study of cytomegalovirus exposure and HLA in healthy donors. The PCR had 60 Vbeta and 13 Jbeta primers. Data came from immunoSEQ multiplex PCR; TCRdb stores just in-frame clones and leaves some out. This sample has about 98,000 clones, with approximately 79% found just once. The CDR3 loop spans 15 amino acids. The V gene lost 7 bases and the J gene lost 7 bases, with 22 bases spanning the gap. Per the germline V gene, CDR1 is LNHDA and CDR2 is SQIVND (reference sequence). The material sequenced was PBMCs. The receptor comes from a male donor in good health and CMV-seronegative. The rearrangement joins TRBV19 to TRBJ1-2; tentatively, D is TRBD1 (6 bases). In DNA form, the CDR3 reads TGTGCCAGTAAGGACCAACGACAGGCCCAAACTGGCTACACCTTC. This encodes CASKDQRQAQTGYTF.